This T cell receptor beta chain was sequenced during a study of cytomegalovirus exposure and HLA in healthy donors. Overall study context: Sequencing of approximately 190 million T cells in an earlier analysis found 100 million to 140 million unique TCR beta sequences.

To note about this clone: Its target is not known.

The V and J ends lost 4 bases and 3 bases respectively, with 13 bases between them. There are 13 residues in the CDR3. Germline V gene lookup returns CDR1 SQVTM and CDR2 ANQGSEA. Vbeta (60) and Jbeta (13) primers were used in the PCR. TCRdb keeps only in-frame clones here, not all; method: immunoSEQ multiplex PCR. The table includes under 200,000 clones, approximately 67% detected once. Points from the study as a whole: Later analysis demonstrated an association between a missense DCLRE1C variant and TCR beta V- and J-gene trimming. Later work found that TCR association rates differed between HLA loci; DRB1 had the most and HLA-C the fewest.

The donors comprised healthy bone marrow donors. The sequence was obtained from a woman aged 18 to 35 in good health and CMV-seropositive. Sequencing was carried out using PBMCs. The chain links TRBV29-1 to TRBJ2-7, with D possibly TRBD1 on 6 matching bases. Written as DNA, the CDR3 is TGCAGCGTTGTTTCAGGGGACCTCTACGAGCAGTACTTC. It yields the protein CSVVSGDLYEQYF.